This entry lists 31 T cell receptor beta chains sequenced from one sample in a study of T cells in Graves' hyperthyroidism and ophthalmopathy. The TCR beta CDR3 regions underwent amplification using RNA transcripts as the source. Using the HTBI primer set, a first-round RT-PCR was run on the TCR CDR3. TCRdb reanalysed the multiplex PCR reads using MiXCR and keeps one entry per CDR3 protein. The sample has hundreds of thousands of distinct CDR3 sequences, under 20% seen once; the top ten hold 3.7%. Sequences were obtained from blood. The receptors were gathered from a young woman with Graves' hyperthyroidism.

This clonotype was observed many times. The rearrangement uses TRBV7-2 and TRBJ2-7, with 8 bases that match TRBD1. The CDR3 is made up of 15 amino acids. Looked up from germline, CDR1 is SGHTA and CDR2 is FQGNSA. The V segment lost 6 bases and the J segment 3 bases; nucleotides outside the gene matches: 10. CDR3 protein: CASSFSGTGDYEQYF. The DNA of the CDR3 is TGTGCCAGCAGTTTTTCCGGGACAGGAGACTACGAGCAGTACTTC.

This clonotype was recorded many times. The chain uses TRBV5-5 and TRBJ1-1; D may be TRBD1 (6 bases). V was pared by 6 bases and J by 0 bases, with 15 bases between. The CDR3 covers 15 residues. Germline V gives CDR1 SGHKS, CDR2 YYEKEE (reference sequence). Here the CDR3 reads CASMLDRFMNTEAFF. In DNA form, the CDR3 reads TGTGCCAGCATGCTGGACAGATTCATGAACACTGAAGCTTTCTTT.

The chain links TRBV29-1 to TRBJ2-7; TRBD1 matches at 8 bases. This CDR3 region has 13 residues. The V gene end was trimmed by 3 bases and the J gene end by 4 bases; junction bases not matched to a gene: 5. Germline CDR1 and CDR2: SQVTM and ANQGSEA. CDR3 sequence reads: CSVEWTGTYEQYF. The CDR3 coding sequence is TGCAGCGTTGAGTGGACAGGGACTTACGAGCAGTACTTC.

This clonotype was seen more than once but under ten times. The V call is TRBV3-1, the J call TRBJ1-5, with D unclear. Trimming removed 4 bases from V and 7 bases from J, with 11 bases in between. The CDR3 has 13 amino acids. Germline loops: CDR1 LGHDT, CDR2 YNNKEL (reference sequence). CDR3 in amino acids: CASSPLPTQPQHF. CDR3 sequence (DNA): TGTGCCAGCAGCCCCCTCCCGACCCAGCCCCAGCATTTT.

This clonotype has a count of ten or more. The chain combines TRBV6-5 with TRBJ1-5; D is uncertain. CDR3 length: 15 amino acids. CDR1 and CDR2 (germline): MNHEY, SVGAGI. The ends were cut back, 10 bases at V and 1 base at J, with 17 bases in the middle. The CDR3 DNA reads TGTGCCACCCTTGTTCGGCCCTTAAGCAATCAGCCCCAGCATTTT. Translated: CATLVRPLSNQPQHF.

This clonotype occurred many times. The chain has TRBV6-5 and TRBJ2-4; 7 bases match TRBD1. Trimming at V came to 0 bases and at J to 8 bases, leaving 7 bases not matched to a gene. Germline CDR1 MNHEY, CDR2 SVGAGI. This CDR3 has 15 amino acids. CDR3 DNA: TGTGCCAGCAGTTACTCAGACAGGGTAGGAGACATTCAGTACTTC. It translates to CASSYSDRVGDIQYF.

This clonotype was seen a handful of times. This chain joins TRBV12-3 or TRBV12-4 and TRBJ1-1, with unresolved D. The CDR3 covers 11 residues. V gave up 7 bases and J gave up 5 bases, with 8 bases separating them. In DNA, the CDR3 is TGTGCCAGCACCGGGAGGACTGAAGCTTTCTTT. This codes for CASTGRTEAFF.

The V call is TRBV20-1, the J call TRBJ1-5, with D possibly TRBD1 on 6 matching bases. Trimming removed 0 bases at V and 6 bases at J, with 21 bases between. The CDR3 has 17 residues. From germline, CDR1 is DFQATT and CDR2 SNEGSKA (reference sequence). The CDR3 loop is CSARDLGGGGRGQPQHF. Here the CDR3 DNA reads TGCAGTGCTAGAGATCTAGGGGGGGGAGGCCGGGGTCAGCCCCAGCATTTT.

In this sample, this clonotype turned up many times. The chain joins TRBV6-5 to TRBJ1-2; TRBD1 might be the D (5 bases). The germline gives CDR1 MNHEY, CDR2 SVGAGI. Trimming took 6 bases from V and 8 from J, leaving 16 bases between them. CDR3 length equals 13 residues. The chain's CDR3 is CASRLSEGDGYTF. The CDR3 DNA is TGTGCCAGCAGATTATCCGAAGGGGACGGCTACACCTTC.

To note about this clonotype: This could be a read error, since a much larger clone is one nucleotide away. The chain links TRBV7-8 to TRBJ2-5; D might be TRBD1 or TRBD2, each matching 5 bases. Germline CDR1 reads SGHVS; CDR2 reads FQNEAQ. The CDR3 loop spans 14 amino acids. The DNA of the CDR3 is TGTGTCAGCAGCTCGCCCGGGACGCAAGAGACCCAGTACTTC. This encodes CVSSSPGTQETQYF. Variable domain in full (rest from reference TRBV7-8 and TRBJ2-5): GAGVSQSPRYKVAKRGQDVALRCDPISGHVSLFWYQQALGQGPEFLTYFQNEAQLDKSGLPSDRFFAERPEGSVSTLKIQRTQQEDSAVYLCVSSSPGTQETQYFGPGTRLLVL.

This clonotype came up many times. The chain couples TRBV10-3 to TRBJ1-1; maybe TRBD1 (6 bases). This CDR3 is 14 amino acids long. The germline CDR1 and CDR2 sequences are ENHRY and SYGVKD. Trimming removed 3 bases from V and 1 base from J, with 9 bases in between. The CDR3 sequence: CAISDVQGNTEAFF. The CDR3 nucleotides are TGTGCCATCAGTGATGTACAGGGGAACACTGAAGCTTTCTTT.

This clonotype appeared a few times. The CDR3 DNA sequence: TGCAGCGGGGGGGGGGCGAACACCGGGGAGCTGTTTTTT. Its protein is CSGGGANTGELFF. This chain joins TRBV29-1 and TRBJ2-2; 7 bases fit TRBD2. Germline CDR1 SQVTM, CDR2 ANQGSEA. CDR3 length: 13 amino acids. V shed 7 bases, J shed 0 bases, and the junction held 2 bases outside the gene matches.

This clonotype showed up just a few times. This chain joins TRBV6-1 and TRBJ1-2; 7 bases agree with TRBD1. V gave up 2 bases and J gave up 8 bases; unmatched junction bases: 8. This CDR3 region has 14 residues. Germline loops: CDR1 MNHNS, CDR2 SASEGT. CDR3 sequence reads: CASSERRQGGGYTF. The CDR3 DNA is TGTGCCAGCAGTGAAAGGAGGCAGGGGGGCGGCTACACCTTC.

This clonotype occurred many times. The chain carries TRBV6-2 or TRBV6-3 and TRBJ2-5; 13 nucleotides agree with TRBD2. Looked up from germline, CDR1 is MNHEY and CDR2 is SVGEGT. J was trimmed by 2 bases and V by 6 bases; bases with no gene match: 6. This CDR3 region has 16 residues. The CDR3 reads CASSLRLAGGQETQYF. The CDR3 region has the DNA TGTGCCAGCAGCCTACGACTAGCGGGGGGACAAGAGACCCAGTACTTC.

This clonotype was recorded many times. The chain couples TRBV7-9 to TRBJ1-1; 7 bases match TRBD1. This CDR3 region has 14 residues. Germline CDR1 and CDR2: SEHNR and FQNEAQ (reference sequence). Trimming removed 4 bases from V and 5 bases from J; junction bases left unmatched: 7. In DNA form, the CDR3 reads TGTGCCAGCAGCTCCCAGGGGGTTGGAACTGAAGCTTTCTTT. It specifies CASSSQGVGTEAFF.

This clonotype has at least ten counts. This chain uses TRBV12-3 or TRBV12-4 with TRBJ1-3, with a possible D match to TRBD1 (6 bases). V was trimmed by 7 bases and J by 3 bases, leaving 13 bases between them. The CDR3 has 14 amino acids. The CDR3 loop is CASTVTGSGNTIYF. DNA of the CDR3: TGTGCCAGCACTGTTACAGGGAGTGGAAACACCATATATTTT.

There are many counts of this clonotype. The chain combines TRBV2 with TRBJ2-7; maybe TRBD2 (7 bases). Per the germline V gene, CDR1 is SNHLY and CDR2 is FYNNEI. The CDR3 runs to 16 residues. The V end lost 7 bases, the J end lost 4 bases, and 23 bases lay between the germline ends. The CDR3 region has the DNA TGTGCCAGCATCCTACGGGGGGCCCACAAGGGATACGAGCAGTACTTC. Residues: CASILRGAHKGYEQYF.

The V call is TRBV12-3 or TRBV12-4, the J call TRBJ1-1, with a tentative D call TRBD1 (5 bases). The CDR3 extends over 16 amino acids. With 3 bases removed from V and 11 bases from J, the gap between germline ends came to 25 bases. The CDR3 protein is CASSFVGPSDLVGAFF. In DNA, the CDR3 is TGTGCCAGCAGTTTCGTGGGGCCGTCTGACTTAGTTGGTGCTTTCTTT.

The V and J genes are TRBV7-2 and TRBJ2-4; 8 bases agree with TRBD1. V trimming: 5 bases; J trimming: 3 bases; junction bases outside the gene matches: 9. In germline, CDR1 is SGHTA, CDR2 FQGNSA. The CDR3 has 16 amino acids. CDR3 coding DNA: TGTGCCAGCAGCCCCCAGACAGGGGTGGACAAAAACATTCAGTACTTC. Translated: CASSPQTGVDKNIQYF.

There are a few counts of this clonotype. The gene calls are TRBV11-2 and TRBJ2-7; 10 nucleotides line up with TRBD1. V lost 6 bases, J lost 5 bases, and 7 bases stayed unmatched. Per the germline V gene, CDR1 is SGHAT and CDR2 is FQNNGV. This CDR3 has 14 residues. The CDR3 coding sequence is TGTGCCAGCAGTCCCGACAGGGGGCTGGACGAGCAGTACTTC. The encoded protein is CASSPDRGLDEQYF.

This clonotype was seen repeatedly, ten times or more. The gene calls are TRBV2 and TRBJ1-2; TRBD1 is a possible D gene (5 bases). V lost 7 bases and J lost 3, with 12 bases in between. This CDR3 spans 13 amino acids. Germline lookup yields CDR1 SNHLY and CDR2 FYNNEI. CDR3 in amino acids: CASTGDSYYGYTF. In DNA form, the CDR3 reads TGTGCCAGCACGGGAGACAGTTACTATGGCTACACCTTC.

This clonotype has at least ten counts. This chain connects TRBV20-1 to TRBJ1-2; tentatively, D is TRBD1 (6 bases). The V gene lost 0 bases and the J gene lost 6 bases, with 20 bases spanning the gap. Germline V gives CDR1 DFQATT, CDR2 SNEGSKA (reference sequence). CDR3 size: 16 residues. DNA for the CDR3: TGCAGTGCTAGAGATAGGGGTGAGGGGGAAAGGAATGGCTACACCTTC. It yields the protein CSARDRGEGERNGYTF.

This clonotype has a count of ten or more. The gene calls are TRBV10-3 and TRBJ2-2; TRBD1 agrees at 10 bases. V dropped 6 bases and J dropped 3; count of bases not matched to a gene: 7. This CDR3 has 16 amino acids. The germline CDR1 and CDR2 sequences are ENHRY and SYGVKD. CDR3 nucleotide sequence: TGTGCCATCAGGGGAGACAGGGGGCGGGACACCGGGGAGCTGTTTTTT. This sequence encodes CAIRGDRGRDTGELFF.

This clonotype was seen ten or more times. Here the CDR3 DNA reads TGTGCCAGCAGCCCAGGACAGGGGGCGTCGGACACCTTC. Translation: CASSPGQGASDTF. This rearrangement joins TRBV28 to TRBJ1-2, with TRBD1 identical over 11 bases. The CDR3 has 13 residues. V trimming: 6 bases; J trimming: 12 bases; junction bases outside the gene matches: 9. The germline V gene has CDR1 MDHEN and CDR2 SYDVKM.

The table lists this clonotype with many counts. CDR3 loop: CASSLFPTRAFF. As DNA, the CDR3 is TGTGCCAGCAGTTTATTTCCGACTCGAGCTTTCTTT. The chain has TRBV12-3 or TRBV12-4 and TRBJ1-1; D unresolved. V was pared by 2 bases and J by 10 bases, with 11 bases between. The CDR3 sequence is 12 residues long.

The sample holds many counts of this clonotype. V gene TRBV5-1 combines with J gene TRBJ2-7; TRBD1 aligns across 7 bases. The CDR3 is 17 residues long. From germline, CDR1 is SGHRS and CDR2 YFSETQ. The ends lost 1 base at V and 1 base at J; junction bases unmatched: 11. The CDR3 protein is CASSLPRQGGWSYEQYF. The CDR3 DNA reads as TGCGCCAGCAGCTTGCCCCGACAGGGTGGTTGGTCCTACGAGCAGTACTTC.

J is TRBJ1-1 and V is TRBV5-1, with TRBD1 matching over 9 bases. With 2 bases clipped from V and 3 bases from J, the junction kept 5 bases outside the gene matches. CDR1 is SGHRS and CDR2 is YFSETQ in the germline V gene. The CDR3 covers 15 residues. The CDR3 is CASSFGDRVHTEAFF. DNA for the CDR3: TGCGCCAGCAGCTTTGGGGACAGGGTTCACACTGAAGCTTTCTTT. The complete variable domain, with remaining parts taken from reference TRBV5-1 and TRBJ1-1, reads KAGVTQTPRYLIKTRGQQVTLSCSPISGHRSVSWYQQTPGQGLQFLFEYFSETQRNKGNFPGRFSGRQFSNSRSEMNVSTLELGDSALYLCASSFGDRVHTEAFFGQGTRLTVV.

This clonotype appeared a few times. The V call is TRBV3-1, the J call TRBJ2-5; no clear D. With 4 bases removed from V and 5 bases from J, the gap between germline ends came to 5 bases. Germline V lookup: CDR1 LGHDT, CDR2 YNNKEL (reference sequence). The CDR3 consists of 11 residues. The CDR3 DNA sequence: TGTGCCAGCAGCCTGATTGAGACCCAGTACTTC. Its translation is CASSLIETQYF.

This clonotype was seen at least ten times. The chain employs TRBV27 and TRBJ1-2; D is ambiguous. Germline loops: CDR1 MNHEY, CDR2 SMNVEV (reference sequence). The CDR3 consists of 13 residues. V gave up 3 bases and J gave up 3 bases, with 8 bases separating them. CDR3 protein: CASSFDGYYGYTF. The CDR3, as DNA: TGTGCCAGCAGTTTTGACGGTTACTATGGCTACACCTTC.

In this sample, this clonotype turned up many times. The V call is TRBV7-3, the J call TRBJ1-5; weak D call: TRBD1 (6 bases). Trimming pared 1 base from V and 7 bases from J, leaving 17 bases between. Germline V gene data show CDR1 as SGHTA and CDR2 as FQGTGA. The CDR3 runs 16 residues. This chain's CDR3 is CASSLKTSGVGQPQHF. CDR3 nucleotides: TGTGCCAGCAGCTTAAAGACATCAGGGGTGGGACAGCCCCAGCATTTT. The full variable domain, its missing parts supplied by reference TRBV7-3 and TRBJ1-5, is GAGVSQTPSNKVTEKGKYVELRCDPISGHTALYWYRQSLGQGPEFLIYFQGTGAADDSGLPNDRFFAVRPEGSVSTLKIQRTERGDSAVYLCASSLKTSGVGQPQHFGDGTRLSIL.

This clonotype was picked up many times. This chain uses TRBV6-5 with TRBJ1-1; D gene ambiguous. CDR1 is MNHEY, CDR2 SVGAGI, per germline. Trimming removed 6 bases at V and 1 base at J, with 9 bases between. CDR3 length equals 13 residues. The CDR3 bases are TGTGCCAGCAGCAGAATGAGGAACACTGAAGCTTTCTTT. Its translation is CASSRMRNTEAFF.